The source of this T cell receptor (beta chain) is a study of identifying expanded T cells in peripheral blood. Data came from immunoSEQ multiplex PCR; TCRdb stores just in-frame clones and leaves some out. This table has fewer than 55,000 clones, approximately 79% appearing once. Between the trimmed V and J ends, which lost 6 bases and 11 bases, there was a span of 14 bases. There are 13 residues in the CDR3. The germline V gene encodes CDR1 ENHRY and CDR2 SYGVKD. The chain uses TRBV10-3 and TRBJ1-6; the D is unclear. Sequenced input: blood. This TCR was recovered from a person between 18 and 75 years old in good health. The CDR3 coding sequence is TGTGCCATCAGCCCGGAGGCAAGGCCACCCCTCCACTTT. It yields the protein CAISPEARPPLHF.